The 32 T cell receptor beta chains given below trace back to one sample, sequenced in a study of CD8 T cells in Susac syndrome. The RNA input was roughly 0.45 to 1 ug, and it was reverse transcribed with random hexamers. TCRdb reprocessed the immunoSEQ multiplex PCR reads via MiXCR and lists one record per CDR3 protein. The data hold about 180,000 distinct CDR3 sequences, with roughly 92% observed a single time. Input material: CD4+ T cells from PBMCs. The origin of the receptors is a human donor with Susac syndrome.

This chain joins TRBV3-1 and TRBJ2-1, with 12 nucleotides matching TRBD2. This CDR3 region has 14 residues. The germline CDR1 and CDR2 sequences are LGHDT and YNNKEL (reference sequence). Germline trimming cut 1 base from V and 9 bases from J; bases unmatched to any gene: 1. CDR3 loop: CASSQVLAGGEQFF. The DNA for the CDR3 is TGTGCCAGCAGCCAAGTACTAGCGGGGGGTGAGCAGTTCTTC.

The chain links TRBV4-2 to TRBJ2-3; 10 nucleotides align to TRBD2. Germline assignment: CDR1 LGHNA and CDR2 YNFKEQ. The junction had 7 bases not matched to a gene; V was cut back by 0 bases and J by 4 bases. The CDR3 extends over 17 amino acids. The CDR3 here is CASSQDTSGGAADTQYF. CDR3 bases: TGTGCCAGCAGCCAAGATACCAGCGGGGGGGCGGCAGATACGCAGTATTTT.

The chain couples TRBV19 to TRBJ1-5; D remains unclear. V was shortened by 3 bases and J by 2 bases, with 8 bases between the two germline ends. Germline V lookup: CDR1 LNHDA, CDR2 SQIVND (reference sequence). CDR3 length equals 14 residues. CDR3 loop: CASSIRSGNQPQHF. In DNA, the CDR3 is TGTGCCAGTAGTATCAGGTCGGGCAATCAGCCCCAGCATTTT.

The rearrangement joins TRBV7-2 to TRBJ1-1; tentative D call: TRBD1 (6 bases). Looked up from germline, CDR1 is SGHTA and CDR2 is FQGNSA. The germline V and J ends were trimmed by 4 bases and 12 bases, with 24 bases remaining between them. The CDR3 sequence is 15 residues long. The CDR3 sequence: CASSSPNPGDRRTFF. In DNA, the CDR3 is TGTGCCAGCAGCTCCCCAAACCCAGGGGATAGGAGAACTTTCTTT.

The rearrangement joins TRBV20-1 to TRBJ2-7; a weak D match, TRBD1 (6 bases). Between the trimmed V and J ends, which lost 3 bases and 2 bases, there was a span of 17 bases. This CDR3 has 15 residues. The germline CDR1 and CDR2 sequences are DFQATT and SNEGSKA (reference sequence). Here the CDR3 DNA reads TGCAGTGCTAGTGGCAGGGGTCGCCCCCCCTACGAGCAGTACTTC. Translated: CSASGRGRPPYEQYF.

This sequence joins TRBV2 and TRBJ1-5; unclear D gene. V lost 4 bases and J 5 bases, leaving 12 bases between the germline ends. Germline V gene sequence: CDR1 SNHLY, CDR2 FYNNEI. The CDR3 loop spans 14 amino acids. CDR3 bases: TGTGCCAGCAGTGCGGAGGGATGGGATCAGCCCCAGCATTTT. It translates to CASSAEGWDQPQHF.

The CDR3 sequence: CASSLDRSTEAFF. The CDR3 DNA sequence: TGTGCCAGCAGTTTAGACAGGTCCACTGAAGCTTTCTTT. This chain links TRBV12-3 or TRBV12-4 with TRBJ1-1, with D tentatively TRBD1 (5 bases). This CDR3 region has 13 residues. Trimming took off 1 base at V and 4 bases at J, with 7 bases between the two ends.

The V call is TRBV10-3, the J call TRBJ2-7, with TRBD2 matching over 12 bases. Germline CDR1 is ENHRY and CDR2 is SYGVKD. The CDR3 totals 15 residues. The V and J ends lost 6 bases and 7 bases, in that order; junction bases with no gene match: 10. The CDR3 is CAIRTLTSGGGEQYF. The CDR3 nucleotides are TGTGCCATCAGGACCTTGACTAGCGGGGGAGGTGAGCAGTACTTC.

The V gene is TRBV7-2, the J gene TRBJ1-2, with D unclear. The V end was cut by 1 base, the J end by 8 bases, with 8 bases between. The CDR3 contains 12 residues. The germline gives CDR1 SGHTA, CDR2 FQGNSA. In DNA, the CDR3 is TGTGCCAGCAGCTTAGTTGGTACAGGCTACACCTTC. The encoded protein is CASSLVGTGYTF.

This chain uses TRBV4-3 with TRBJ2-1; either TRBD1 or TRBD2 may fit D (5 bases each). CDR1 is LGHNA, CDR2 YSLEER, per germline. The CDR3 runs 16 residues. V dropped 1 base and J dropped 5 bases, with 15 bases sitting between them. The CDR3 bases are TGCGCCAGCAGCCAAGGAATGGGGGATTTCAACAATGAGCAGTTCTTC. This gives the protein CASSQGMGDFNNEQFF.

This clonotype has a single count. The rearrangement links TRBV5-1 to TRBJ2-5, with 7 bases identical to TRBD1. Trimming removed 7 bases from V and 2 bases from J; junction bases left unmatched: 5. The CDR3 covers 13 residues. CDR1 and CDR2 from the germline V gene are SGHRS and YFSETQ. The CDR3 DNA sequence: TGCGCCAGCGGACCGGGACAGCAAGAGACCCAGTACTTC. This gives the protein CASGPGQQETQYF.

The chain joins TRBV20-1 to TRBJ2-5; D might be TRBD1 or TRBD2, each matching 6 bases. V dropped 6 bases and J dropped 2 bases, with 10 bases sitting between them. CDR1 is DFQATT and CDR2 is SNEGSKA in the germline V gene (reference sequence). The CDR3 runs 12 residues. Here the CDR3 reads CSARRGQETQYF. The CDR3 bases are TGCAGTGCCAGGAGGGGGCAAGAGACCCAGTACTTC.

The rearrangement links TRBV4-3 to TRBJ1-1; no reliable D call. The germline V and J ends were trimmed by 0 bases and 4 bases, with 12 bases remaining between them. In germline, CDR1 is LGHNA, CDR2 YSLEER. This CDR3 is built from 15 residues. CDR3 amino acids: CASSQDPRTTTEAFF. The CDR3 nucleotides are TGCGCCAGCAGCCAAGATCCCCGAACCACCACTGAAGCTTTCTTT.

The chain joins TRBV20-1 to TRBJ2-5; 12 bases map to TRBD2. The V segment lost 6 bases and the J segment 3 bases; nucleotides outside the gene matches: 2. The CDR3 consists of 13 residues. CDR1 DFQATT and CDR2 SNEGSKA come from the germline V gene (reference sequence). The CDR3 DNA reads as TGCAGTGCCAGACTAGCGGGGGAAGAGACCCAGTACTTC. Its translation: CSARLAGEETQYF.

This clonotype was counted a single time. The chain is built from TRBV3-1 and TRBJ1-2, with D unclear. The ends were cut back, 0 bases at V and 8 bases at J, with 7 bases in the middle. In germline, CDR1 is LGHDT, CDR2 YNNKEL (reference sequence). The CDR3 has 12 amino acids. Here the CDR3 DNA reads TGTGCCAGCAGCCAAGATGTCGCGGGCTACACCTTC. Protein: CASSQDVAGYTF.

The gene calls are TRBV3-1 and TRBJ1-1; D uncertain. V was cut by 4 bases and J by 4 bases, with 10 bases left in between. The CDR3 has 13 residues. The germline CDR1 and CDR2 sequences are LGHDT and YNNKEL (reference sequence). The CDR3 reads CASSPLRGTEAFF. The CDR3 nucleotides read TGTGCCAGCAGCCCCCTCAGAGGCACTGAAGCTTTCTTT.

This chain links TRBV2 with TRBJ2-5; no definite D call. Germline CDR1 and CDR2: SNHLY and FYNNEI. Trimming removed 6 bases from V and 5 bases from J, with 13 bases in between. This CDR3 is 13 amino acids long. The CDR3 nucleotides are TGTGCCAGCAGGGTAGAAGGTGGGGAGACCCAGTACTTC. It is translated as CASRVEGGETQYF.

In DNA, the CDR3 is TGCAGTGCTAGATATAGCGGGGGGGCGATTACCTACAATGAGCAGTTCTTC. It encodes CSARYSGGAITYNEQFF. The chain couples TRBV20-1 to TRBJ2-1; 11 bases line up with TRBD2. The CDR3 runs to 17 residues. Trimming took 2 bases from V and 2 from J; bases not matched to a gene: 8. In germline, CDR1 is DFQATT, CDR2 SNEGSKA (reference sequence).

This clonotype was seen once. The J gene is TRBJ1-2, the V gene TRBV30, with D perhaps TRBD1 (5 bases). The ends were cut back, 0 bases at V and 3 bases at J, with 8 bases in the middle. The CDR3 length is 13 residues. From germline, CDR1 is GTSNPN and CDR2 SVGIG (reference sequence). This CDR3 is CAWSVQGDYGYTF. CDR3 nucleotide sequence: TGTGCCTGGAGTGTTCAGGGAGACTATGGCTACACCTTC.

The rearrangement links TRBV15 to TRBJ1-4; D not certain. Trimming took off 0 bases at V and 5 bases at J, with 7 bases between the two ends. Germline V gene sequence: CDR1 LNHNV, CDR2 YYDKDF (reference sequence). CDR3 length equals 14 residues. This CDR3 is CATSRDIQNEKLFF. In nucleotides, the CDR3 is TGTGCCACCAGCAGAGATATCCAGAATGAAAAACTGTTTTTT.

The chain joins TRBV24-1 to TRBJ2-3; D is ambiguous. Deletions cut 5 bases from V and 0 bases from J, with 5 bases between. CDR3 length: 13 residues. CDR1 and CDR2 from the germline V gene are KGHDR and SFDVKD. CDR3 bases: TGTGCCACCAGTGGTACGAGCACAGATACGCAGTATTTT. This encodes CATSGTSTDTQYF.

This rearrangement joins TRBV7-2 to TRBJ2-5, with 14 nucleotides matching TRBD2. Germline trimming cut 6 bases from V and 1 base from J; bases unmatched to any gene: 4. The CDR3 extends over 16 amino acids. The V gene's germline CDR1 is SGHTA and CDR2 FQGNSA. The CDR3 DNA follows: TGTGCCAGCAGAAGAGGACTAGCGGGGGGCCAAGAGACCCAGTACTTC. Residues: CASRRGLAGGQETQYF.

The rearrangement joins TRBV18 to TRBJ1-6, with TRBD1 as a possible D gene (5 bases). Trimming removed 2 bases at V and 10 bases at J, with 9 bases between. This CDR3 region has 13 residues. Germline V gives CDR1 KGHSH, CDR2 LQKENI. The DNA of the CDR3 is TGTGCCAGCTCACCAGGGGCGGACTCACCCCTCCACTTT. It translates to CASSPGADSPLHF.

The rearrangement links TRBV2 to TRBJ2-7; 13 nucleotides agree with TRBD2. Germline-derived CDR1 and CDR2 are SNHLY and FYNNEI. Germline trimming cut 5 bases from V and 3 bases from J; bases unmatched to any gene: 1. The CDR3 is 14 amino acids. CDR3 residues: CASSRLAGGYEQYF. For the CDR3, the DNA is TGTGCCAGCAGTAGACTAGCGGGGGGCTACGAGCAGTACTTC.

V is TRBV18 and J is TRBJ1-1; 8 bases agree with TRBD1. Germline CDR1 and CDR2: KGHSH and LQKENI. Germline trimming cut 6 bases from V and 2 bases from J; bases unmatched to any gene: 11. This CDR3 spans 16 amino acids. The CDR3 coding sequence is TGTGCCAGCTCCTACGGCCAGGGGGCCCAAAACACTGAAGCTTTCTTT. The encoded protein is CASSYGQGAQNTEAFF.

This clonotype showed up just a few times. The CDR3 nucleotides read TGTGCCAGCATAGGACAGGGGGACTACGAGCAGTACTTC. As protein: CASIGQGDYEQYF. The V and J genes are TRBV25-1 and TRBJ2-7, with 10 bases aligning to TRBD1. V dropped 7 bases and J dropped 3; count of bases not matched to a gene: 3. Germline-derived CDR1 and CDR2 are MGHDK and SYGVNS. The CDR3 runs to 13 residues.

The V call is TRBV20-1, the J call TRBJ2-1; 11 bases fit TRBD2. Germline values: CDR1 DFQATT, CDR2 SNEGSKA (reference sequence). Trimming cost V 0 bases and J 10 bases; bases outside gene matches: 8. CDR3 length: 15 residues. The CDR3 region is CSARDRSGGGYEQFF. CDR3 nucleotides: TGCAGTGCTAGAGATCGTAGCGGGGGGGGTTACGAGCAGTTCTTC.

The chain combines TRBV20-1 with TRBJ2-4, with no clear D. Between the trimmed V and J ends, which lost 6 bases and 6 bases, there was a span of 9 bases. There are 11 residues in the CDR3. Germline values: CDR1 DFQATT, CDR2 SNEGSKA (reference sequence). Here the CDR3 DNA reads TGCAGTGCCGCGGACGGAAACATTCAGTACTTC. Its protein is CSAADGNIQYF.

J is TRBJ2-3 and V is TRBV7-2; no clear D. Germline assignment: CDR1 SGHTA and CDR2 FQGNSA. The CDR3 is 14 amino acids. With 5 bases removed from V and 1 base from J, the gap between germline ends came to 10 bases. Written as DNA, the CDR3 is TGTGCCAGCAGCCGAGATGTAGGCACAGATACGCAGTATTTT. It encodes CASSRDVGTDTQYF.

The chain joins TRBV20-1 to TRBJ1-4; D remains unclear. CDR3 length: 15 amino acids. Germline CDR1 reads DFQATT; CDR2 reads SNEGSKA (reference sequence). Between the trimmed V and J ends, which lost 0 bases and 4 bases, there was a span of 12 bases. The CDR3 spells CSARDRRSVNEKLFF. The DNA for the CDR3 is TGCAGTGCTAGAGATCGGCGTTCGGTTAATGAAAAACTGTTTTTT.

This sequence joins TRBV5-6 and TRBJ2-7; weak D call: TRBD1 (6 bases). The length of the CDR3 is 14 residues. The germline V and J ends were trimmed by 4 bases and 3 bases, with 14 bases remaining between them. Per germline, CDR1 SGHDT and CDR2 YYEEEE. The CDR3 region is CASSLGQLHYEQYF. The CDR3 DNA follows: TGTGCCAGCAGCCTAGGACAGCTCCACTACGAGCAGTACTTC. Combining the CDR3 with reference TRBV5-6 and TRBJ2-7 gives the whole variable domain DAGVTQSPTHLIKTRGQQVTLRCSPKSGHDTVSWYQQALGQGPQFIFQYYEEEERQRGNFPDRFSGHQFPNYSSELNVNALLLGDSALYLCASSLGQLHYEQYFGPGTRLTVT.

The chain uses TRBV6-1 and TRBJ2-5; 11 bases map to TRBD2. Trimming at V came to 7 bases and at J to 2 bases, leaving 15 bases not matched to a gene. Germline CDR1 and CDR2: MNHNS and SASEGT. The CDR3 is 18 residues long. The CDR3 region is CASTPPNEGLAEQETQYF. CDR3 DNA sequence: TGTGCCAGCACTCCCCCCAACGAGGGACTAGCGGAGCAAGAGACCCAGTACTTC.